This TCR beta chain comes out of a study of blood T cell repertoires in COVID-19. Study-level information: Some COVID-19 samples were acute and others convalescent; all came from the United States, Italy and Spain. The cDNA or gDNA used as material had been derived from T cells, B-cell-depleted T cells, or PBMCs.

In the source study's methods: Reference gene primer amplification gave estimated nucleated cell counts. Only in-frame clones appear in the TCRdb table, and some are missing; sequencing was by immunoSEQ multiplex PCR. That table supplies the V and J calls and clone size; D and trimming were determined from the DNA. This sample yields about 120,000 clones, of which 85% are seen a single time; approximately 6.6% belongs to the top ten. Germline assignment: CDR1 KGHDR and CDR2 SFDVKD. The CDR3 covers 17 residues. Trimming cost V 4 bases and J 5 bases, with 21 bases left between them. The sample comprised peripheral blood. The chain combines TRBV24-1 with TRBJ2-3, with D possibly TRBD2 on 5 matching bases. The source is an elderly man with active or convalescent COVID-19. CDR3 sequence (DNA): TGTGCCACCAGTGAACCGGACCCGGGCGTTCGGGGAGATACGCAGTATTTT. Translation: CATSEPDPGVRGDTQYF.